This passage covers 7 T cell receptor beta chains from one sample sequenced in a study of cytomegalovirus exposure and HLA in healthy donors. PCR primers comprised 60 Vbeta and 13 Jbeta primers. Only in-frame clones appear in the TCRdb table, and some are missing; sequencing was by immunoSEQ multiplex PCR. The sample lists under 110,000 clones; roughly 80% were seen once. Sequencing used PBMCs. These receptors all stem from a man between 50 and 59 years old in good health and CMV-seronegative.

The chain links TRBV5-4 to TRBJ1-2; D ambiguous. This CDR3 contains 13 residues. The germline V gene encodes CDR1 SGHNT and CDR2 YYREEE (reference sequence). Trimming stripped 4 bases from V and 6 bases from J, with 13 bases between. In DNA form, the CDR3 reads TGTGCCAGCAGCGCCAGGCCCTGGGATGGCTACACCTTC. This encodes CASSARPWDGYTF.

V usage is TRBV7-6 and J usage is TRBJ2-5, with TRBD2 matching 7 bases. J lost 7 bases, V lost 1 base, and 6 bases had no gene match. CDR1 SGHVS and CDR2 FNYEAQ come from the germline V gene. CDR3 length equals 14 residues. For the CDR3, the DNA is TGTGCCAGCAGCTTAGAAGCGGGGCAGCGGACCCAGTACTTC. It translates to CASSLEAGQRTQYF.

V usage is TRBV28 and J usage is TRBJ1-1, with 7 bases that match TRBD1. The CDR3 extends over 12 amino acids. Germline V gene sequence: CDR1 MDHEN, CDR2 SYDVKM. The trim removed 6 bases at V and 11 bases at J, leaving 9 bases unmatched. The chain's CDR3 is CASSRRPGGAFF. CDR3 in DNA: TGTGCCAGCAGCCGAAGGCCAGGGGGGGCTTTCTTT. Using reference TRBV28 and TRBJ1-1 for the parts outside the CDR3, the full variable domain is DVKVTQSSRYLVKRTGEKVFLECVQDMDHENMFWYRQDPGLGLRLIYFSYDVKMKEKGDIPEGYSVSREKKERFSLILESASTNQTSMYLCASSRRPGGAFFGQGTRLTVV.

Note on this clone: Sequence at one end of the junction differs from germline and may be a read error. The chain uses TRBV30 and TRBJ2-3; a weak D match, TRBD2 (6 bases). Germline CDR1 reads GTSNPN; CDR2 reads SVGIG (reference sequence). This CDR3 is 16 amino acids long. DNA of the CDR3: TGTGCCCGGAGGGCAGGAAACCGTGCTAGCACAGATACGCAGTATTTT. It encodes CARRAGNRASTDTQYF.

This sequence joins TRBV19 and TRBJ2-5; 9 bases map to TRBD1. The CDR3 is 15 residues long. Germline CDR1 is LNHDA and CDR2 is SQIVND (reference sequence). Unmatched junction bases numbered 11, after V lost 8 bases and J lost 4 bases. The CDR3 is CASRPGQGNLETQYF. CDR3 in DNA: TGTGCCAGTCGCCCCGGACAGGGGAATTTAGAGACCCAGTACTTC. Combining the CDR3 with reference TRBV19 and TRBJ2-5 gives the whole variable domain DGGITQSPKYLFRKEGQNVTLSCEQNLNHDAMYWYRQDPGQGLRLIYYSQIVNDFQKGDIAEGYSVSREKKESFPLTVTSAQKNPTAFYLCASRPGQGNLETQYFGPGTRLLVL.

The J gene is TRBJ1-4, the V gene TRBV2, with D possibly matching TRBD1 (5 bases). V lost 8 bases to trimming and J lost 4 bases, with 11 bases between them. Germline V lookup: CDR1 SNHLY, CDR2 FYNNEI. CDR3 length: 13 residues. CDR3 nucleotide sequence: TGTGCCAGCGCTCAGGGAGGTAATGAAAAACTGTTTTTT. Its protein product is CASAQGGNEKLFF.

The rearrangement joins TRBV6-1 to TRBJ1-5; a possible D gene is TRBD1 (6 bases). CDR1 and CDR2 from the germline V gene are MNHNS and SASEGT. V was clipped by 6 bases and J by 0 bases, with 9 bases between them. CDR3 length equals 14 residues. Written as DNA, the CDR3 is TGTGCCAGCAGGGACAGTTATAGCAATCAGCCCCAGCATTTT. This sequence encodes CASRDSYSNQPQHF.